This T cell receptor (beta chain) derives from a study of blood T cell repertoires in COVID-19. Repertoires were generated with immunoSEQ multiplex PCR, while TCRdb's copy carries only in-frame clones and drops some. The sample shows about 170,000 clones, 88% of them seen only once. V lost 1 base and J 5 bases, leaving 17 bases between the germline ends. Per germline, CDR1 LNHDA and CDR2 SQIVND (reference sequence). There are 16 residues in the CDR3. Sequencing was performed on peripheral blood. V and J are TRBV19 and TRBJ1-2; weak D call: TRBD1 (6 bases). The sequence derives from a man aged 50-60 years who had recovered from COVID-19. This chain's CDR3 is CASSIAVQGFSYGYTF. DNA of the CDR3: TGTGCCAGTAGTATAGCCGTACAGGGTTTTTCGTATGGCTACACCTTC.